This T cell receptor beta chain was retrieved from a study of CD8 T cells in ankylosing spondylitis. Making use of molecular barcodes, quantitative 5'-RACE generated TCR beta libraries. MiXCR, applied by TCRdb to the 5' RACE reads, yields one record per CDR3 protein. Among roughly 230,000 distinct CDR3 sequences, about a sixth were seen once, and the ten largest hold about a third. This clonotype was observed a handful of times. Its antigen is currently unknown. Trimming pared 3 bases from V and 0 bases from J, leaving 6 bases between. The germline CDR1 and CDR2 sequences are LGHDT and YNNKEL (reference sequence). This CDR3 contains 14 residues. Regarding the study as a whole: Disease-linked clones displayed a CD8+ phenotype and appeared relatively rarely in peripheral blood.

This clonotype was obtained from a male donor with ankylosing spondylitis or in good health (not recorded which). This chain links TRBV3-1 with TRBJ1-3; D is ambiguous. The sample comprised blood, either unsorted or a sorted T cell fraction (not recorded which). The CDR3 reads CASSQRVSGNTIYF. The CDR3 coding sequence is TGTGCCAGCAGCCAGCGAGTCTCTGGAAACACCATATATTTT.